The entry below describes one T cell receptor (beta chain). Profiled with immunoSEQ multiplex PCR; TCRdb holds only in-frame clones, not every one. There are 100,000 to 150,000 clones in the sample; more than 85% occur only once, and around 2% lies in the top ten. These data belong to a study of blood T cell repertoires in COVID-19. V was shortened by 6 bases and J by 4 bases, with 18 bases between the two germline ends. This CDR3 contains 15 residues. Germline V CDR1 and CDR2: LGHNA, YNFKEQ. The specimen was peripheral blood. The V and J genes are TRBV4-2 and TRBJ1-2, with D tentatively TRBD1 (5 bases). This clonotype was sampled from a middle-aged man with COVID-19, enrolled during active disease. The CDR3 region has the DNA TGTGCCAGCAGTGGCGATGCAGGGACTCTCTATGGCTACACCTTC. Translated, it gives CASSGDAGTLYGYTF.